Listed below are T cell receptor beta chains from one sample, sequenced in a study of beta chain features in type 1 diabetes. Profiled with immunoSEQ multiplex PCR; TCRdb holds only in-frame clones, not every one. The sample carries about 700,000 clones, roughly 12% recorded once. The sequencing sample was made of naive CD4+ T cells from blood. Source of these receptors: a man in his late teens or twenties with type 1 diabetes. The CDR3 runs from the conserved cysteine through the conserved F or W. A D gene is named only where the DNA matches it firmly. Size tells how often a clone was seen (once, few, many) or the class of an expanded clone, and some rows leave it out.

clone size: few; D gene: .; V gene: TRBV2; J gene: TRBJ2-7; CDR3 protein: CASGSWEQYF; CDR3 DNA: TGTGCCAGCGGCTCCTGGGAGCAGTACTTC
clone size: .; D gene: TRBD1; V gene: TRBV27; J gene: TRBJ2-7; CDR3 protein: CASSFLQGASYEQYF; CDR3 DNA: TGTGCCAGCAGTTTCCTACAGGGGGCCTCCTACGAGCAGTACTTC
clone size: .; D gene: TRBD1; V gene: TRBV7-8; J gene: TRBJ1-2; CDR3 protein: CASSREGASYGYTF; CDR3 DNA: TGTGCCAGCAGCCGTGAGGGGGCTAGCTATGGCTACACCTTC
clone size: .; D gene: .; V gene: TRBV4-1; J gene: TRBJ1-1; CDR3 protein: CASSLLGTEAFF; CDR3 DNA: TGCGCCAGCAGCCTACTAGGTACTGAAGCTTTCTTT
clone size: .; D gene: .; V gene: TRBV7-9; J gene: TRBJ1-1; CDR3 protein: CASSQTDSGTFMNTEAFF; CDR3 DNA: TGTGCCAGCAGCCAGACGGACAGCGGGACCTTTATGAACACTGAAGCTTTCTTT
clone size: few; D gene: .; V gene: TRBV30; J gene: TRBJ1-2; CDR3 protein: CAWSVGAATNYGYTF; CDR3 DNA: TGTGCCTGGAGTGTTGGGGCAGCGACTAACTATGGCTACACCTTC
clone size: few; D gene: .; V gene: TRBV27; J gene: TRBJ2-7; CDR3 protein: CASRPTVSSYEQYF; CDR3 DNA: TGTGCCAGCAGGCCGACAGTTAGCTCCTACGAGCAGTACTTC
clone size: .; D gene: .; V gene: TRBV10-3; J gene: TRBJ2-7; CDR3 protein: CAISESGDEQYF; CDR3 DNA: TGTGCCATCAGTGAGTCGGGGGACGAGCAGTACTTC
clone size: .; D gene: .; V gene: TRBV15; J gene: TRBJ2-7; CDR3 protein: CATAGGGAYEQYF; CDR3 DNA: TGTGCCACGGCCGGAGGGGGGGCATACGAGCAGTACTTC
clone size: .; D gene: TRBD1; V gene: TRBV29-1; J gene: TRBJ1-2; CDR3 protein: CSVEPQGVINYGYTF; CDR3 DNA: TGCAGCGTTGAGCCCCAGGGGGTTATTAACTATGGCTACACCTTC
clone size: .; D gene: .; V gene: TRBV15; J gene: TRBJ1-3; CDR3 protein: CATSRDSVISGNTIYF; CDR3 DNA: TGTGCCACCAGCAGAGATTCCGTTATCTCTGGAAACACCATATATTTT
clone size: few; D gene: TRBD1; V gene: TRBV29-1; J gene: TRBJ1-2; CDR3 protein: CSAGTGVDGYTF; CDR3 DNA: TGCAGCGCTGGGACAGGGGTGGATGGCTACACCTTC
clone size: .; D gene: .; V gene: TRBV29-1; J gene: TRBJ2-7; CDR3 protein: CSVGTRPHEQYF; CDR3 DNA: TGCAGCGTTGGGACACGGCCTCACGAGCAGTACTTC
clone size: few; D gene: .; V gene: TRBV5-1; J gene: TRBJ1-1; CDR3 protein: CASSPQAQSSYEAFF; CDR3 DNA: TGCGCCAGCAGCCCTCAGGCCCAGTCCAGCTATGAAGCTTTCTTT
clone size: .; D gene: .; V gene: TRBV5-1; J gene: TRBJ1-1; CDR3 protein: CASSFTVNTEAFF; CDR3 DNA: TGCGCCAGCAGCTTTACAGTGAACACTGAAGCTTTCTTT
clone size: few; D gene: .; V gene: TRBV10-3; J gene: TRBJ2-3; CDR3 protein: CAIRDRGVPTDTQYF; CDR3 DNA: TGTGCCATCAGGGACCGAGGCGTCCCCACAGATACGCAGTATTTT
clone size: .; D gene: .; V gene: TRBV27; J gene: TRBJ2-6; CDR3 protein: CASRVGANVLTF; CDR3 DNA: TGTGCCAGCAGAGTTGGGGCCAACGTCCTGACTTTC
clone size: many; D gene: .; V gene: TRBV7-2; J gene: TRBJ1-4; CDR3 protein: CASTYEGLFF; CDR3 DNA: TGTGCCAGCACCTACGAGGGACTGTTTTTT
clone size: few; D gene: TRBD1; V gene: TRBV6-5; J gene: TRBJ1-1; CDR3 protein: CASFPRQGVNTEAFF; CDR3 DNA: TGTGCCAGCTTCCCAAGGCAGGGGGTGAACACTGAAGCTTTCTTT
clone size: .; D gene: .; V gene: TRBV10-3; J gene: TRBJ2-1; CDR3 protein: CAISGADYNEQFF; CDR3 DNA: TGTGCCATCAGTGGAGCAGATTACAATGAGCAGTTCTTC
clone size: .; D gene: .; V gene: TRBV30; J gene: TRBJ1-4; CDR3 protein: CAWSVAGTEKLFF; CDR3 DNA: TGTGCCTGGAGTGTAGCGGGAACCGAAAAACTGTTTTTT
clone size: .; D gene: .; V gene: TRBV5-6; J gene: TRBJ2-1; CDR3 protein: CASSLEVSTSYNEQFF; CDR3 DNA: TGTGCCAGCAGCTTGGAGGTGTCGACGTCTTACAATGAGCAGTTCTTC
clone size: .; D gene: .; V gene: TRBV7-9; J gene: TRBJ2-4; CDR3 protein: CASSLAVGTRGKNIQYF; CDR3 DNA: TGTGCCAGCAGCTTAGCGGTTGGAACTCGGGGCAAAAACATTCAGTACTTC
clone size: few; D gene: .; V gene: TRBV18; J gene: TRBJ1-1; CDR3 protein: CASSPDSNTEAFF; CDR3 DNA: TGTGCCAGCTCGCCAGACAGTAACACTGAAGCTTTCTTT
clone size: .; D gene: .; V gene: TRBV5-1; J gene: TRBJ1-2; CDR3 protein: CASSSDGTYGYTF; CDR3 DNA: TGCGCCAGCAGCTCGGACGGGACTTATGGCTACACCTTC
clone size: few; D gene: TRBD1; V gene: TRBV30; J gene: TRBJ2-7; CDR3 protein: CAWSTDRVAEQYF; CDR3 DNA: TGTGCCTGGAGTACGGACAGGGTAGCCGAGCAGTACTTC
clone size: .; D gene: TRBD1; V gene: TRBV11-1; J gene: TRBJ2-2; CDR3 protein: CASSSGTANTGELFF; CDR3 DNA: TGTGCCAGCAGCTCGGGGACAGCGAACACCGGGGAGCTGTTTTTT